This TCR beta chain originates from a study of blood T cell repertoires in COVID-19. As originally analysed: Nucleated cell counts were estimated from reference gene primer amplification. Only in-frame clones appear in the TCRdb table, and some are missing; sequencing was by immunoSEQ multiplex PCR. The D gene and trimming were derived from the DNA, and the V and J assignments and clone size from that table. Of roughly 240,000 clones listed, roughly 85% are singletons. This CDR3 region has 15 residues. Per germline, CDR1 SGHVS and CDR2 FNYEAQ. V lost 5 bases and J 5 bases, leaving 18 bases between the germline ends. Those who participated ranged in age from roughly 18 to 100 years and resided in about two dozen US areas.

Sequencing input: PBMCs or T cells enriched from blood (not recorded which). The chain joins TRBV7-6 to TRBJ2-5, with D tentatively TRBD2 (7 bases). The clonotype comes from a woman aged 45-65 years with acute COVID-19. The CDR3 coding sequence is TGTGCCAGCAGCCGAGACCACGGGGGGCTGGAGACCCAGTACTTC. Its translation: CASSRDHGGLETQYF. The variable domain in full, completed from reference TRBV7-6 and TRBJ2-5, reads GAGVSQSPRYKVTKRGQDVALRCDPISGHVSLYWYRQALGQGPEFLTYFNYEAQQDKSGLPNDRFSAERPEGSISTLTIQRTEQRDSAMYRCASSRDHGGLETQYFGPGTRLLVL.